This TCR beta chain was recorded in a study of CD8 T cells in ankylosing spondylitis. Each CDR3 protein is one row after TCRdb ran MiXCR on the 5' RACE reads. The table lists around 340,000 distinct CDR3 sequences, about 15% of them singletons. V lost 5 bases, J lost 7 bases, and 6 bases stayed unmatched. Per the germline V gene, CDR1 is GTSNPN and CDR2 is SVGIG (reference sequence). The CDR3 runs 13 residues. What was sequenced was blood, either unsorted or a sorted T cell fraction (not recorded which). This clonotype was sampled from a male donor with ankylosing spondylitis or in good health (not recorded which). The chain links TRBV30 to TRBJ1-4; 8 bases are shared with TRBD1. As DNA, the CDR3 is TGTGCCTGGGGACAGGGTAGGAGTGAAAAACTGTTTTTT. Amino acid sequence: CAWGQGRSEKLFF.